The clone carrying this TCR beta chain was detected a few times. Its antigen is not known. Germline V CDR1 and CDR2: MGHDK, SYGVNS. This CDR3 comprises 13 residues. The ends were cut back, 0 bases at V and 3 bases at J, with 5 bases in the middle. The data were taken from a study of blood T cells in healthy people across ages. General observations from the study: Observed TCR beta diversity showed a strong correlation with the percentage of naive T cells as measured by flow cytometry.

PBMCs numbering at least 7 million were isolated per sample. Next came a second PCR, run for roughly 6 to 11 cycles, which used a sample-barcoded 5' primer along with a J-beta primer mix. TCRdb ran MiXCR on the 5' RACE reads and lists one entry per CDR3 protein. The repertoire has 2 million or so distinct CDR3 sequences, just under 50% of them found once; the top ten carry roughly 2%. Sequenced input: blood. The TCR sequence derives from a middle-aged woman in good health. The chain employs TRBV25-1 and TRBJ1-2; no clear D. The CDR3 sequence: CASSEYLDYGYTF. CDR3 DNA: TGTGCCAGCAGTGAATATCTGGACTATGGCTACACCTTC.